A single sample is the source of the 21 T cell receptor beta chains below, sequenced in a study of brain T cells in children with intractable seizures. Using immunoSEQ multiplex PCR, the repertoire was profiled, and TCRdb retains in-frame clones only, with some absent. Altogether around 100,000 clones are present, 94% being singletons, with the ten largest covering about 4%. The starting material was peripheral blood, obtained at surgery. Source of these receptors: a boy in the first two years of life with hemimegalencephaly and intractable seizures.

The rearrangement joins TRBV7-2 to TRBJ2-7; D is unresolved. The CDR3 runs to 14 residues. Trimming took 0 bases from V and 3 from J, leaving 9 bases between them. Germline V gene sequence: CDR1 SGHTA, CDR2 FQGNSA. Here the CDR3 DNA reads TGTGCCAGCAGCTTAGCGGTTGGGGTCTACGAGCAGTACTTC. Translating gives CASSLAVGVYEQYF.

CDR3 protein: CASSWTGGYEQYF. The CDR3 DNA sequence: TGTGCCAGCAGTTGGACAGGGGGCTACGAGCAGTACTTC. This rearrangement joins TRBV6-5 to TRBJ2-7; 10 bases are a match to TRBD1. Losses at the gene ends were 4 bases for V and 3 bases for J; bases not matched to a gene: 0. Germline V lookup: CDR1 MNHEY, CDR2 SVGAGI. The CDR3 is 13 residues long.

This chain uses TRBV27 with TRBJ1-5; 10 bases agree with TRBD1. Germline V gene sequence: CDR1 MNHEY, CDR2 SMNVEV (reference sequence). The CDR3 length is 18 residues. Unmatched junction bases numbered 12, after V lost 7 bases and J lost 0 bases. CDR3 region: CASTRVGRTGGSNQPQHF. CDR3 bases: TGTGCCAGCACCCGGGTAGGCCGGACAGGGGGTAGCAATCAGCCCCAGCATTTT.

The V gene is TRBV5-1, the J gene TRBJ2-3, with 10 bases aligning to TRBD2. The CDR3 covers 17 residues. The germline gives CDR1 SGHRS, CDR2 YFSETQ. The V gene end was trimmed by 3 bases and the J gene end by 5 bases; junction bases not matched to a gene: 12. CDR3 in amino acids: CASSWNSGLAIGDTQYF. CDR3 nucleotide sequence: TGCGCCAGCAGCTGGAATTCGGGACTAGCGATCGGAGATACGCAGTATTTT.

The gene calls are TRBV7-8 and TRBJ2-5; TRBD2 is a possible D gene (5 bases). The germline V and J ends were trimmed by 3 bases and 5 bases, with 16 bases remaining between them. The CDR3 length is 15 residues. Germline V gives CDR1 SGHVS, CDR2 FQNEAQ. The chain's CDR3 is CASSLAGPKLETQYF. As DNA, the CDR3 is TGTGCCAGCAGCTTGGCGGGCCCAAAATTGGAGACCCAGTACTTC.

This clone was counted once. The V gene is TRBV28, the J gene TRBJ2-3; D unresolved. This CDR3 region has 15 residues. The germline gives CDR1 MDHEN, CDR2 SYDVKM. V lost 7 bases to trimming and J lost 2 bases, with 16 bases between them. DNA of the CDR3: TGTGCCAGCATCGACCTTCTATATTCCACAGATACGCAGTATTTT. It specifies CASIDLLYSTDTQYF.

The rearrangement joins TRBV28 to TRBJ2-1; 8 bases agree with TRBD2. With 6 bases clipped from V and 6 bases from J, the junction kept 19 bases outside the gene matches. The CDR3 is made up of 18 amino acids. CDR1 and CDR2 (germline): MDHEN, SYDVKM. The CDR3 DNA sequence: TGTGCCAGCAGCTCCAAAGGAGCCTACGGGAGGGCCGTCAATGAGCAGTTCTTC. Residues: CASSSKGAYGRAVNEQFF.

The chain joins TRBV9 to TRBJ2-7, with TRBD2 matching over 12 bases. CDR1 and CDR2 from the germline V gene are SGDLS and YYNGEE. The CDR3 consists of 16 residues. V was clipped by 3 bases and J by 2 bases; unmatched bases: 6. CDR3 amino acids: CASSGPTSGGTYEQYF. The CDR3, as DNA: TGTGCCAGCAGCGGACCGACTAGCGGGGGAACCTACGAGCAGTACTTC.

This clone was seen just once. This rearrangement joins TRBV9 to TRBJ2-5; TRBD1 might be the D (6 bases). The CDR3 is made up of 14 amino acids. Between the trimmed V and J ends, which lost 0 bases and 4 bases, there was a span of 10 bases. Germline CDR1 reads SGDLS; CDR2 reads YYNGEE. DNA of the CDR3: TGTGCCAGCAGCGTAGGAGACAGGCCAGAGACCCAGTACTTC. Translation: CASSVGDRPETQYF.

The J gene is TRBJ2-3, the V gene TRBV28; 7 nucleotides match TRBD1. CDR1 and CDR2 (germline): MDHEN, SYDVKM. With 5 bases clipped from V and 3 bases from J, the junction kept 2 bases outside the gene matches. The CDR3 is 13 residues long. CDR3 bases: TGTGCCAGCAGTACCAGGGGGACAGATACGCAGTATTTT. Translation: CASSTRGTDTQYF.

The rearrangement joins TRBV6-5 to TRBJ2-1; D remains unclear. The germline CDR1 and CDR2 sequences are MNHEY and SVGAGI. V lost 8 bases, J lost 2 bases, and 4 bases lay in between. The CDR3 consists of 11 residues. CDR3 amino acids: CASPAYNEQFF. The CDR3 nucleotides read TGTGCCAGCCCGGCCTACAATGAGCAGTTCTTC.

This clone occurred a few times. The CDR3 region has the DNA TGTGCCAGCAGCTCGACAGGGGGACGGCAGCCCCAGCATTTT. This codes for CASSSTGGRQPQHF. The chain employs TRBV11-2 and TRBJ1-5, with 9 nucleotides matching TRBD1. CDR3 length: 14 residues. Trimming took 4 bases from V and 7 from J; bases not matched to a gene: 5. Per germline, CDR1 SGHAT and CDR2 FQNNGV.

The chain couples TRBV10-3 to TRBJ2-3; TRBD2 matches 10 bases. Germline assignment: CDR1 ENHRY and CDR2 SYGVKD. The junction had 8 bases not matched to a gene; V was cut back by 10 bases and J by 4 bases. There are 14 residues in the CDR3. The CDR3 DNA sequence: TGTGCCACCGATCTAGCGGGAGTCGCAGATACGCAGTATTTT. Its protein is CATDLAGVADTQYF.

This chain joins TRBV28 and TRBJ2-3, with D perhaps matching TRBD2 (6 bases). The CDR3 length is 19 residues. Trimming took 5 bases from V and 2 from J, leaving 26 bases between them. The germline gives CDR1 MDHEN, CDR2 SYDVKM. The CDR3 bases are TGTGCCAGCAGTCCTCCCTCCCACGAGCGGGCTATATACACAGATACGCAGTATTTT. Its protein is CASSPPSHERAIYTDTQYF.

This chain joins TRBV5-5 and TRBJ2-5, with 8 nucleotides matching TRBD1. Germline CDR1 and CDR2: SGHKS and YYEKEE (reference sequence). CDR3 length equals 14 residues. V lost 2 bases, J lost 4 bases, and 4 bases stayed unmatched. The CDR3 sequence: CASSFGTGVETQYF. The CDR3, as DNA: TGTGCCAGCAGCTTCGGGACAGGTGTAGAGACCCAGTACTTC.

This chain connects TRBV15 to TRBJ2-7; 7 nucleotides align to TRBD1. This CDR3 has 14 amino acids. V lost 3 bases and J lost 2; bases outside the gene matches: 4. CDR1 and CDR2 (germline): LNHNV, YYDKDF (reference sequence). The CDR3 is CATSRKGQAYEQYF. CDR3 DNA sequence: TGTGCCACCAGCAGGAAAGGACAGGCCTACGAGCAGTACTTC.

The chain employs TRBV6-5 and TRBJ1-2; D is uncertain. CDR1 and CDR2 from the germline V gene are MNHEY and SVGAGI. CDR3 length: 13 amino acids. The V gene lost 6 bases and the J gene lost 2 bases, with 10 bases spanning the gap. The CDR3 region has the DNA TGTGCCAGCAGCCCCGATCAGAACTATGGCTACACCTTC. It is translated as CASSPDQNYGYTF.

This clone was observed a handful of times. The chain employs TRBV11-2 and TRBJ1-2; D remains ambiguous. This CDR3 has 13 residues. Trimming left V 5 bases short and J 0 bases short, with 7 bases between. Germline assignment: CDR1 SGHAT and CDR2 FQNNGV. The CDR3 loop is CASSQVANYGYTF. The DNA of the CDR3 is TGTGCCAGCAGCCAGGTGGCTAACTATGGCTACACCTTC.

The chain combines TRBV6-4 with TRBJ1-2; weak D call: TRBD1 (5 bases). The V end was cut by 1 base, the J end by 4 bases, with 19 bases between. This CDR3 is 17 amino acids long. Germline CDR1 reads MRHNA; CDR2 reads SNTAGT. The CDR3 DNA sequence: TGTGCCAGCAGTGACTTATCTAGGGGACCTAGACCCTATGGCTACACCTTC. Protein sequence: CASSDLSRGPRPYGYTF.

V and J are TRBV29-1 and TRBJ2-7, with 8 positions matching TRBD1. This CDR3 region has 13 residues. Germline lookup yields CDR1 SQVTM and CDR2 ANQGSEA. The V segment lost 6 bases and the J segment 0 bases; nucleotides outside the gene matches: 4. The CDR3 DNA follows: TGCAGCGTCTGGACAGGGAACTCCTACGAGCAGTACTTC. As protein: CSVWTGNSYEQYF.

The rearrangement joins TRBV5-1 to TRBJ1-4; 8 nucleotides align to TRBD1. Unmatched junction bases numbered 6, after V lost 0 bases and J lost 8 bases. Germline V gene sequence: CDR1 SGHRS, CDR2 YFSETQ. The CDR3 extends over 15 amino acids. CDR3 in DNA: TGCGCCAGCAGCTTGGCGGGGACAGGAGGGGAAAAACTGTTTTTT. It codes for CASSLAGTGGEKLFF.